This T cell receptor beta chain was identified during a study of blood T cell repertoires in COVID-19. Whole-study context: Acute and convalescent COVID-19 samples came from the United States, Italy and Spain.

The CDR3 length is 15 residues. The ends were cut back, 3 bases at V and 5 bases at J, with 16 bases in the middle. CDR1 SGHNT and CDR2 YYREEE come from the germline V gene (reference sequence). Allocation to cohorts depended on clinical history reported by the participants. The data were produced by immunoSEQ multiplex PCR, yet TCRdb's version contains in-frame clones alone and is incomplete. The table records about 400,000 clones, around nine tenths of them present only once. What was sequenced was PBMCs or T cells enriched from blood (not recorded which). The chain recombines TRBV5-4 with TRBJ2-3; D is possibly TRBD2 (7 bases). The TCR comes from a woman aged 45 to 65 who had recovered from COVID-19. The CDR3 nucleotides read TGTGCCAGCAGCTCCGGGGGGCCCTCCGGAGATACGCAGTATTTT. As protein: CASSSGGPSGDTQYF.